This TCR beta chain was obtained from a study of blood T cell repertoires in COVID-19 (dated by TCRdb to 2020 to 2022). With regard to the full study: Samples covering the acute and convalescent phases of COVID-19 were provided by collaborators in the United States, Italy and Spain. The prospective study material was composed of cDNA or gDNA derived from T cells, B-cell-depleted T cells, or PBMCs. Subjects who had been exposed to COVID-19, were actively infected with it, or had recovered from it provided the deeply sampled blood TCRbeta repertoires that made up the dataset. The repertoires were released in a freely available public database meant as a resource for research on the immune response to SARS-CoV-2. Samples came from the ongoing ImmuneRACE study (first 160 participants) plus 1,254 subjects from 6 global collaborators. Sample metadata almost always included a de-identified subject ID, COVID-19 status, age in years and sex. HLA class I and class II types, where available, came from metadata supplied by the sample provider rather than from assay-based typing. The investigation overall reported the following: Clinical and demographic metadata were provided uncurated, with the amount varying by source and participant.

Sequences ENHRY (CDR1) and SYGVKD (CDR2) are obtained from the germline V gene. There are 15 amino acids in the CDR3, from cysteine to phenylalanine inclusive. CDR3 DNA only is kept here, 45 bases in frame from base 1. After removal of 10 bases from V and 2 bases from J, the junction retains 10 bases not matched to a gene. A word on this clone: Its antigen remains undetermined. No much larger clone is present one base from it, and per-base qualities are unavailable.

The collaborating institutions used their own protocols to collect whole blood in K2EDTA tubes. For TCRbeta analysis, collaborators shipped samples in one of three forms: frozen whole blood, isolated PBMCs, or DNA extracted from either of those sample types. The immunoSEQ Assay, a bias-controlled multiplex PCR, was used to amplify TCRbeta CDR3 regions from genomic DNA. Regarding the original processing steps: The number of nucleated cells in each sample was estimated from the amplification of reference gene primers within the assay. Sequence reads were collapsed and filtered to measure the absolute abundance of every unique TCRbeta CDR3 rearrangement. Productive Simpson clonality was computed per sample as the square root of Simpson's diversity index over productive rearrangements. Held by TCRdb, this immuneACCESS table contains in-frame sequences only and omits some clones. Under half of the omission traces to an unresolved V gene where checked; the cause of the rest is unknown. D and trimming were read from the DNA, whereas the V and J calls and clone size are those reported in that table. Counted in this sample were about 110,000 clones; under 85% of them appeared once. In total, the top ten clones hold 14% to 15% of the sample.

The receptor was derived from an older woman with acute or convalescent COVID-19. The sequence links TRBV10-3 to TRBJ2-2, with 7 bases matching TRBD2. The sample consisted of peripheral blood. The CDR3 protein sequence reads: CATLAGDVNTGELFF. The base sequence is TGTGCCACCCTTGCGGGGGACGTTAACACCGGGGAGCTGTTTTTT.